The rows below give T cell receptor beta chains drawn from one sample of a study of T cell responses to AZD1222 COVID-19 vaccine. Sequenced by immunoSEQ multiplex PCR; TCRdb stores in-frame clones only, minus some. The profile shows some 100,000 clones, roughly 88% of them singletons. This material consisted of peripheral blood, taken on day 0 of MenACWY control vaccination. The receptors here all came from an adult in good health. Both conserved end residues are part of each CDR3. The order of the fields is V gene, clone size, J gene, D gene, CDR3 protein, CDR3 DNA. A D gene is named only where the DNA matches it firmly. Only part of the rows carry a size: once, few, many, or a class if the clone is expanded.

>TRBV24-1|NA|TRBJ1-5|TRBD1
CATSDSGTGADQPQHF
TGTGCCACCAGTGATTCGGGGACAGGGGCGGATCAGCCCCAGCATTTT
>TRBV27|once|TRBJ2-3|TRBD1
CASSWGTGGGLDTQYF
TGTGCCAGCAGTTGGGGGACAGGGGGAGGGTTAGATACGCAGTATTTT
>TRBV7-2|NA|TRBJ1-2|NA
CASSPGPAQGGYGYTF
TGTGCCAGCAGCCCGGGACCGGCGCAGGGTGGCTATGGCTACACCTTC
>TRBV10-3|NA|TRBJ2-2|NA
CAISDSTYTGELFF
TGTGCCATCAGTGATTCTACCTACACCGGGGAGCTGTTTTTT
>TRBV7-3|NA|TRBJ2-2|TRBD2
CASSVPGLAGFTGELFF
TGTGCCAGCAGCGTACCGGGACTAGCGGGGTTCACCGGGGAGCTGTTTTTT
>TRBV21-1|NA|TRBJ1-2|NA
CASRVKVESANYGYTF
TGTGCCAGCAGAGTAAAAGTGGAGTCAGCTAACTATGGCTACACCTTC
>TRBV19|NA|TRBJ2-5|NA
CASSIAYGETQYF
TGTGCCAGTAGTATAGCCTATGGTGAGACCCAGTACTTC
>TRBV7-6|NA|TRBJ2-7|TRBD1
CASSLVGTGVRYEQYF
TGTGCCAGCAGCTTAGTTGGGACAGGGGTAAGGTACGAGCAGTACTTC
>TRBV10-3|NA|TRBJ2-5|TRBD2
CAISVAGQETQYF
TGTGCCATCAGTGTAGCGGGACAAGAGACCCAGTACTTC
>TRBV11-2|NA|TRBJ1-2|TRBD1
CASSLDPRGHYGYTF
TGTGCCAGCAGCTTAGATCCCAGGGGGCACTATGGCTACACCTTC
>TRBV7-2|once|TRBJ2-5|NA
CASSDDPGETQYF
TGTGCCAGCAGCGACGACCCGGGGGAGACCCAGTACTTC
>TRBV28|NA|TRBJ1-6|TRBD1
CASSSHRTGGVQSPLHF
TGTGCCAGCAGTTCCCACCGGACAGGGGGCGTTCAATCACCCCTCCACTTT
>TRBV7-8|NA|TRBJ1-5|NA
CASSPDRPFYSNQPQHF
TGTGCCAGCAGCCCCGACAGGCCGTTTTATAGCAATCAGCCCCAGCATTTT
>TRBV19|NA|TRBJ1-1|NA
CASSIGHGGEDTEAFF
TGTGCCAGTAGTATAGGACACGGAGGGGAGGACACTGAAGCTTTCTTT
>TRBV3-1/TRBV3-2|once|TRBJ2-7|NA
CASSLDGWAETYEQYF
TGTGCCAGCAGCCTGGATGGGTGGGCAGAAACCTACGAGCAGTACTTC
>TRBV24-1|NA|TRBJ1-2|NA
CATSDPVGNGYTF
TGTGCCACCAGTGACCCGGTAGGGAATGGCTACACCTTC
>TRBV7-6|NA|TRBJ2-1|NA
CASSFGVPAGEQFF
TGTGCCAGCAGCTTTGGAGTCCCTGCGGGGGAGCAGTTCTTC
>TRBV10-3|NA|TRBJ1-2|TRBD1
CATGQGGFDGYTF
TGTGCCACGGGACAGGGAGGTTTCGATGGCTACACCTTC
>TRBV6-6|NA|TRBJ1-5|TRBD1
CASSRDRGMSQPQHF
TGTGCCAGCAGTCGGGACAGGGGAATGTCTCAGCCCCAGCATTTT
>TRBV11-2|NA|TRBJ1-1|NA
CASSPNLGGGTEAFF
TGTGCCAGCAGCCCCAACCTGGGTGGGGGCACTGAAGCTTTCTTT
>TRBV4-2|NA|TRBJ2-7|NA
CASSQTPGTRYEQYF
TGTGCCAGCAGCCAGACACCAGGGACTCGCTACGAGCAGTACTTC
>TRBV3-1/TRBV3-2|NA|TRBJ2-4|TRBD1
CPSSQKAATGRPEDIQYF
TGTCCCAGCAGCCAAAAAGCCGCGACAGGGCGGCCGGAAGACATTCAGTACTTC
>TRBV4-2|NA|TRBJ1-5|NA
CASSQVPGEGPDQPQHF
TGTGCCAGCAGCCAAGTGCCAGGTGAGGGGCCAGATCAGCCCCAGCATTTT
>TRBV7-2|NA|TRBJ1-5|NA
CASSRGGVAQPQHF
TGTGCCAGCAGCCGCGGGGGGGTGGCTCAGCCCCAGCATTTT